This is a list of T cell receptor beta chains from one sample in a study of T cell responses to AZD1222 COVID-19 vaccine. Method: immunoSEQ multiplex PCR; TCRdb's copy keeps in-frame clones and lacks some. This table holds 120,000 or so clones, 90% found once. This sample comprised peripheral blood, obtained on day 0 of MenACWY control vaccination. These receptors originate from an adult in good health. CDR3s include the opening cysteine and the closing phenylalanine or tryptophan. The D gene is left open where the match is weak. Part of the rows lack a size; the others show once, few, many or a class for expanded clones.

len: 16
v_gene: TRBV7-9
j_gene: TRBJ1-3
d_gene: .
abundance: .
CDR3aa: CASSLETRSSGNTIYF

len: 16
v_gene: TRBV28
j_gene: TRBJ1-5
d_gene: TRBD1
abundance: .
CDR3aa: CASRLLAGGSNQPQHF

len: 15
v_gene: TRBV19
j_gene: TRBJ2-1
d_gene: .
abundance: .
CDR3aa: CATTALRQSYNEQFF

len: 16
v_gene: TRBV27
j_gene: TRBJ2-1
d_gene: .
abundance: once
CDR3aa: CASSLRGLRASFEQFF

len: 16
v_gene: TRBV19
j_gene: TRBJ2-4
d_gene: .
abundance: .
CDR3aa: CASSIGTGGGENIQYF

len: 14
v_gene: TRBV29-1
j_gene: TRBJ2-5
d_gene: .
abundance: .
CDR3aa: CSVFDSRRQETQYF

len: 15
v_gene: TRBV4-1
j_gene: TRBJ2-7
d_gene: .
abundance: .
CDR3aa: CASSQDGGRAYEQYF

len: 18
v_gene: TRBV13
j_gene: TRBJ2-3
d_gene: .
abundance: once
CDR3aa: CASSLAGVLGGASDTQYF

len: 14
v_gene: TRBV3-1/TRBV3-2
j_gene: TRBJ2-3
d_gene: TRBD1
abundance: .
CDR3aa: CASRKTGGTDTQYF

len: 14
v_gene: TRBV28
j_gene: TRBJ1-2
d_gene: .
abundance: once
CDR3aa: CASIKKGPNYGYTF

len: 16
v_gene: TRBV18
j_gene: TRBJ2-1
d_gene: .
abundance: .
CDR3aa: CASSPPWGGLRDEQFF

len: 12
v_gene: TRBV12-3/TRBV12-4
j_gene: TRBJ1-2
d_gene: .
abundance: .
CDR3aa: CASRGLDGGYTF

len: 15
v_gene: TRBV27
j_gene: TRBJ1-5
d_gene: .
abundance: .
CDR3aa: CATPAAINSNQPQHF

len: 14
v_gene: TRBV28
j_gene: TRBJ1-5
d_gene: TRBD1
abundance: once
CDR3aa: CASSPGTGTQPQHF

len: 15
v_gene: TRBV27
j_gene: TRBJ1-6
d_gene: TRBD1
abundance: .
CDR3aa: CASSLSGTGNSPLHF

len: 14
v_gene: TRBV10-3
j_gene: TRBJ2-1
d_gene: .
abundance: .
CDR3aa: CAISPTGSYNEQFF

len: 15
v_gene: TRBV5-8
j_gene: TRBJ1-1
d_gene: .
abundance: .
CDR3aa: CASSLGTWGNTEAFF

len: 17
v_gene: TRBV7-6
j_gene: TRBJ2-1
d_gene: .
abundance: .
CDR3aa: CASSLSVGRSSYNEQFF

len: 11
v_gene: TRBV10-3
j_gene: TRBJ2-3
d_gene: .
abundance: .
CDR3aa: CAISEEDTQYF

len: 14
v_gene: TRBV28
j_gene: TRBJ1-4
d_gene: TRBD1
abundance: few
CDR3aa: CASSLGGQGKKLFF

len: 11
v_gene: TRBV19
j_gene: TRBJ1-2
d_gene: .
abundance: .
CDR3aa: CASSLGYGYTF

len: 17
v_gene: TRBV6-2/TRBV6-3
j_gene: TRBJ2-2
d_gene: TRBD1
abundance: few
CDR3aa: CASSYSPGTADTGELFF

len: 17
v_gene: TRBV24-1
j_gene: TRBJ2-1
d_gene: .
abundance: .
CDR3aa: CATSDDDVGSSYNEQFF

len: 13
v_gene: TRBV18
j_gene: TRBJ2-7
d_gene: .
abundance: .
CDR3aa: CASSPGLAQEQYF

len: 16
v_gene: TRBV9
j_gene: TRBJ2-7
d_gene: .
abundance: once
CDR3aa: CASSPWTGRDSYEQYF

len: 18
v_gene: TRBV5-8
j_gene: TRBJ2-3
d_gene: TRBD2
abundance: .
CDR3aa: CASSLVGASGRWTDTQYF

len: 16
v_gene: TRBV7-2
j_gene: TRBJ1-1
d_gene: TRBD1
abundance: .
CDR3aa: CASSPYPRTGGTEAFF

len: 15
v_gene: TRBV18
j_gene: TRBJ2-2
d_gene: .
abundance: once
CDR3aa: CASSPSGGDTGELFF

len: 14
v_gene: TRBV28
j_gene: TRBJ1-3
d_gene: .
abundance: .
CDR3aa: CASRLYRAGNTIYF

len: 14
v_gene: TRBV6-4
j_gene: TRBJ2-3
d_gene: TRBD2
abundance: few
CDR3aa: CASSDSGSADTQYF

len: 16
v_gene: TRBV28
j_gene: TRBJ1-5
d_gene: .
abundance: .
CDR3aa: CASTERKRGMNQPQHF

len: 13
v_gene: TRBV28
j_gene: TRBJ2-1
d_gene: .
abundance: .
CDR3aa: CASTPASTNEQFF

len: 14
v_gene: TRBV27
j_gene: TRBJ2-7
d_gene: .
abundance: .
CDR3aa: CASSLSGGNSEQYF

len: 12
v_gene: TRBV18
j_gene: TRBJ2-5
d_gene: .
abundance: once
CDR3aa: CASSPNQETQYF

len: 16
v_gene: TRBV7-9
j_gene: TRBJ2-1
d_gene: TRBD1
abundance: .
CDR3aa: CASRHGQGATYNEQFF

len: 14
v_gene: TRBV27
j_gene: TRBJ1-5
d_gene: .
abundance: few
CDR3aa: CASSFTGLGQPQHF

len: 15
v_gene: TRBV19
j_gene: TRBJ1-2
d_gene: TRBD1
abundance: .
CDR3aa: CASSIGQGRGYGYTF

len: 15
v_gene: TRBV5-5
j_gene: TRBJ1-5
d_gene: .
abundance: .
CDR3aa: CASSLEAGLNQPQHF

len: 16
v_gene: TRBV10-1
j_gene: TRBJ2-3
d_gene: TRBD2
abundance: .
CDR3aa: CASSDLLAGGTDTQYF

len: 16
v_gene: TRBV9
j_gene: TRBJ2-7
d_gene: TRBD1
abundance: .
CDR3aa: CASSGWRGQGAHEQYF

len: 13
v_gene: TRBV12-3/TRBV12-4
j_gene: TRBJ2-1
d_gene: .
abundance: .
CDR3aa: CASTLGGHNEQFF

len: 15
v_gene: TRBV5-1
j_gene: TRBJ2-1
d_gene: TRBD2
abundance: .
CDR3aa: CASSGGLAGDHEQFF